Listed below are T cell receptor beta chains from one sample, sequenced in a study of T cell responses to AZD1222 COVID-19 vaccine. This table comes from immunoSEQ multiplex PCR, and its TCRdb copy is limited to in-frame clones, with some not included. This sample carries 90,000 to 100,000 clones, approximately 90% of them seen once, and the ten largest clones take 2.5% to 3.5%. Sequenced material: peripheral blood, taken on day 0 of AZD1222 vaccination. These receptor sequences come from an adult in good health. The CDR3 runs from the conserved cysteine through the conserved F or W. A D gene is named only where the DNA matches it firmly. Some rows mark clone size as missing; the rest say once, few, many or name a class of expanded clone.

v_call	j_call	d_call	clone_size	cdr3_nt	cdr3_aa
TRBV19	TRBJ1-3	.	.	TGTGCCAGTAGTCACAGGGGAAACACCATATATTTT	CASSHRGNTIYF
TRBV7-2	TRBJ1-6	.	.	TGTGCCAGCAGCTTCATGCTCTATAATTCACCCCTCCACTTT	CASSFMLYNSPLHF
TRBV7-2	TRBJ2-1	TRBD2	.	TGTGCCAGCAGCTTAGGCGGGAGTAAGTACAATGAGCAGTTCTTC	CASSLGGSKYNEQFF
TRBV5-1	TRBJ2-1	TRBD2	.	TGCGCCAGCAGCTTGGGGCCAGCGGGAGGGCGTGATGAGCAGTTCTTC	CASSLGPAGGRDEQFF
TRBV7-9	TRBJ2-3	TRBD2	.	TGTGCCAGCAGCTTAGGGTCTAGCGGGAGAGGGACGCAGTATTTT	CASSLGSSGRGTQYF
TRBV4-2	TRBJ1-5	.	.	TGTGCCAGCAGCCAAGTGTATAGGGATTTTAGCAATCAGCCCCAGCATTTT	CASSQVYRDFSNQPQHF
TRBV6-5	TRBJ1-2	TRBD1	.	TGTGCCAGCAGTTACTCCCCGGGACAGTATGGCTACACCTTC	CASSYSPGQYGYTF
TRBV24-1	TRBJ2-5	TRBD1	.	TGTGCCACCTCCGGGACAGGGGCACAAGAGACCCAGTACTTC	CATSGTGAQETQYF
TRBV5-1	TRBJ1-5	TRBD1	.	TGCGCCAGCAGGGTAGGGGGCACAGGCAATCAGCCCCAGCATTTT	CASRVGGTGNQPQHF
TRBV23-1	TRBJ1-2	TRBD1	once	TGCGCCAGCAGTCAACGTTCCAGGGGGAGCTTCATTTATGGCTACACCTTC	CASSQRSRGSFIYGYTF